Below, 20 T cell receptor beta chains from the same sample are listed, as sequenced in a study of T cell responses to AZD1222 COVID-19 vaccine. The assay was immunoSEQ multiplex PCR, and TCRdb's table has in-frame clones only and misses some. Among more than 95,000 clones, about 89% were seen once, and the ten largest hold 3.3%. Sequencing used peripheral blood, obtained 28 days after the second dose of the MenACWY control vaccine. The source is an adult who received the MenACWY meningococcal vaccine as a control.

The V gene is TRBV27, the J gene TRBJ2-7; 9 bases fit TRBD2. In germline, CDR1 is MNHEY, CDR2 SMNVEV (reference sequence). This CDR3 comprises 15 residues. The CDR3 DNA reads as TGTCTTGTCCGTGCCCGAGCGGGGGGCTGGTACGAGCAGTACTTC. Encoded protein: CLVRARAGGWYEQYF.

Regarding this clone: Other DNA sequences in this sample translate to the same CDR3. V usage is TRBV11-2 and J usage is TRBJ2-3; D unresolved. The V end was cut by 5 bases, the J end by 6 bases, with 12 bases between. Germline V CDR1 and CDR2: SGHAT, FQNNGV. The CDR3 length is 13 residues. CDR3 sequence (DNA): TGTGCCAGCAGCCTAACTAACGGGGATACGCAGTATTTT. This codes for CASSLTNGDTQYF. Filled out from reference TRBV11-2 and TRBJ2-3, the complete variable domain reads EAGVAQSPRYKIIEKRQSVAFWCNPISGHATLYWYQQILGQGPKLLIQFQNNGVVDDSQLPKDRFSAERLKGVDSTLKIQPAKLEDSAVYLCASSLTNGDTQYFGPGTRLTVL.

The chain uses TRBV7-9 and TRBJ2-7; possibly TRBD2 for D (6 bases). Germline loops: CDR1 SEHNR, CDR2 FQNEAQ (reference sequence). CDR3 length: 17 residues. V lost 4 bases to trimming and J lost 5 bases, with 24 bases between them. CDR3: CASSSLSLLEGWHEQYF. The CDR3 DNA is TGTGCCAGCAGCTCCCTATCCCTTTTGGAGGGTTGGCACGAGCAGTACTTC.

The chain is built from TRBV4-2 and TRBJ1-1; TRBD1 is a possible D gene (5 bases). The CDR3 extends over 16 amino acids. CDR1 and CDR2 (germline): LGHNA, YNFKEQ. V lost 0 bases and J lost 6, with 17 bases in between. DNA of the CDR3: TGTGCCAGCAGCCAAGATGTAAAGGGTTTGGGGGCTGAAGCTTTCTTT. Protein: CASSQDVKGLGAEAFF.

V gene TRBV27 combines with J gene TRBJ2-3; 11 nucleotides align to TRBD2. There are 15 residues in the CDR3. Germline-derived CDR1 and CDR2 are MNHEY and SMNVEV (reference sequence). J was trimmed by 1 base and V by 7 bases; bases with no gene match: 4. The CDR3, as DNA: TGTGCCAGCATCCTTAGCGGGGGGGGCACAGATACGCAGTATTTT. Encoded protein: CASILSGGGTDTQYF.

This clone has just one count. The chain couples TRBV27 to TRBJ2-7; D not resolved. V was shortened by 3 bases and J by 6 bases, with 9 bases between the two germline ends. The germline CDR1 and CDR2 sequences are MNHEY and SMNVEV (reference sequence). This CDR3 comprises 12 residues. This CDR3 is CASSFATGEQYF. CDR3 bases: TGTGCCAGCAGTTTTGCGACCGGCGAGCAGTACTTC.

V usage is TRBV7-6 and J usage is TRBJ1-6, with D possibly TRBD1 on 5 matching bases. Trimming took 5 bases from V and 0 from J, leaving 11 bases between them. The CDR3 has 16 residues. CDR1 SGHVS and CDR2 FNYEAQ come from the germline V gene. The CDR3 coding sequence is TGTGCCAGCAGCCAGGGACCGAGCTCCTATAATTCACCCCTCCACTTT. This gives the protein CASSQGPSSYNSPLHF.

The chain uses TRBV6-5 and TRBJ1-1, with TRBD1 matching 7 bases. This CDR3 is 15 amino acids long. The J segment lost 6 bases and the V segment lost 2 bases, leaving 9 bases of the junction unmatched. CDR1 is MNHEY, CDR2 SVGAGI, per germline. The CDR3: CASSYGGTAGAEAFF. CDR3 nucleotides: TGTGCCAGCAGTTACGGGGGGACAGCCGGGGCTGAAGCTTTCTTT.

The rearrangement uses TRBV7-8 and TRBJ1-5, with no clear D. Trimming took off 0 bases at V and 4 bases at J, with 7 bases between the two ends. The CDR3 has 14 amino acids. CDR1 is SGHVS, CDR2 FQNEAQ, per germline. CDR3 amino acids: CASSLAAENQPQHF. Written as DNA, the CDR3 is TGTGCCAGCAGCTTAGCGGCGGAGAATCAGCCCCAGCATTTT.

This chain connects TRBV7-2 to TRBJ1-1; 10 bases are a match to TRBD1. The V gene end was trimmed by 3 bases and the J gene end by 6 bases; junction bases not matched to a gene: 7. The CDR3 covers 15 residues. Germline V lookup: CDR1 SGHTA, CDR2 FQGNSA. CDR3 in amino acids: CASSFLTGGSAEAFF. The CDR3 nucleotides read TGTGCCAGCAGCTTCCTGACAGGGGGCAGCGCTGAAGCTTTCTTT.

The J gene is TRBJ1-2, the V gene TRBV5-6; a possible D gene is TRBD1 (6 bases). V lost 0 bases and J lost 6, with 12 bases in between. CDR1 is SGHDT and CDR2 is YYEEEE in the germline V gene. The CDR3 is 14 amino acids. The CDR3 loop is CASSLAAGVDGYTF. In nucleotides, the CDR3 is TGTGCCAGCAGCTTGGCCGCAGGGGTCGATGGCTACACCTTC.

The chain has TRBV5-1 and TRBJ1-1; 7 bases fit TRBD1. After removal of 0 bases from V and 1 base from J, the junction contained 3 bases not matched to a gene. Germline loops: CDR1 SGHRS, CDR2 YFSETQ. The CDR3 extends over 15 amino acids. Here the CDR3 reads CASSLEGARNTEAFF. CDR3 nucleotides: TGCGCCAGCAGCTTGGAGGGGGCCCGGAACACTGAAGCTTTCTTT.

In this sample, this clone turned up once. The chain employs TRBV10-1 and TRBJ2-2; maybe TRBD2 (6 bases). V lost 6 bases to trimming and J lost 4 bases, with 6 bases between them. The V gene's germline CDR1 is WNHNN and CDR2 SYGVQD (reference sequence). The CDR3 extends over 12 amino acids. This CDR3 is CASSGSTGELFF. The CDR3 DNA reads as TGCGCCAGCAGCGGGAGCACCGGGGAGCTGTTTTTT.

This clone has more than one count but fewer than ten. This chain links TRBV4-2 with TRBJ1-2; D is uncertain. Germline CDR1 is LGHNA and CDR2 is YNFKEQ. Trimming took 3 bases from V and 6 from J, leaving 14 bases between them. The CDR3 sequence is 14 residues long. The CDR3 nucleotides read TGTGCCAGCAGCCATGATAGACGGCCCGATGGCTACACCTTC. Protein sequence: CASSHDRRPDGYTF.

This rearrangement joins TRBV4-1 to TRBJ1-1; 7 bases align to TRBD1. V was pared by 3 bases and J by 11 bases, with 9 bases of the junction left unmatched. Looked up from germline, CDR1 is MGHRA and CDR2 is YSYEKL. The CDR3 is made up of 13 amino acids. The CDR3 protein is CASSHRLGQAAFF. CDR3 coding DNA: TGCGCCAGCAGCCACCGACTTGGACAGGCGGCTTTCTTT.

This rearrangement joins TRBV28 to TRBJ2-3, with D possibly being TRBD2 (6 bases). This CDR3 contains 15 residues. The germline V gene has CDR1 MDHEN and CDR2 SYDVKM. V shed 8 bases and J shed 4 bases, with 19 bases lying between them. In nucleotides, the CDR3 is TGTGCCAGCGAAGAACCCGGGGGTCGGTCAGATACGCAGTATTTT. Amino acids: CASEEPGGRSDTQYF. The variable domain in full, completed from reference TRBV28 and TRBJ2-3, reads DVKVTQSSRYLVKRTGEKVFLECVQDMDHENMFWYRQDPGLGLRLIYFSYDVKMKEKGDIPEGYSVSREKKERFSLILESASTNQTSMYLCASEEPGGRSDTQYFGPGTRLTVL.

The J gene is TRBJ2-2, the V gene TRBV6-5; possibly TRBD2 for D (5 bases). The V end was cut by 5 bases, the J end by 6 bases, with 13 bases between. Per germline, CDR1 MNHEY and CDR2 SVGAGI. The CDR3 loop spans 14 amino acids. The CDR3 spells CASSPSEGAGELFF. CDR3 in DNA: TGTGCCAGCAGTCCCTCAGAGGGAGCCGGGGAGCTGTTTTTT.

The rearrangement joins TRBV5-5 to TRBJ1-6; D gene ambiguous. Trimming removed 4 bases at V and 5 bases at J, with 13 bases between. Germline assignment: CDR1 SGHKS and CDR2 YYEKEE (reference sequence). The CDR3 runs to 15 residues. The CDR3 here is CASSVGLLHNSPLHF. The CDR3 coding sequence is TGTGCCAGCAGCGTTGGATTATTACATAATTCACCCCTCCACTTT.

The V gene is TRBV19, the J gene TRBJ1-4; D remains unclear. The CDR3 has 16 residues. Germline V gene lookup returns CDR1 LNHDA and CDR2 SQIVND (reference sequence). V shed 6 bases and J shed 0 bases, with 14 bases lying between them. The CDR3 here is CASRRAGTATNEKLFF. The CDR3 DNA reads as TGTGCCAGTAGGCGGGCCGGAACCGCAACTAATGAAAAACTGTTTTTT.

The V and J genes are TRBV18 and TRBJ1-4, with 8 bases matching TRBD1. The CDR3 totals 14 residues. Losses at the gene ends were 6 bases for V and 5 bases for J; bases not matched to a gene: 5. The germline gives CDR1 KGHSH, CDR2 LQKENI. The CDR3 protein is CASSPGGRNEKLFF. CDR3 coding DNA: TGTGCCAGCTCCCCAGGGGGCCGAAATGAAAAACTGTTTTTT.